Presented here are 21 T cell receptor beta chains from one specimen sequenced in a study of CD8+CD57+ T cells in acquired aplastic anemia. CD8+CD57+ cell expansion had been shown by flow cytometry in patients chosen for sequencing. The use of genomic DNA as template underpinned the TCR beta VDJ and CDR3 profiling. TCRdb used MiXCR to reprocess the reads, holding one entry per CDR3 protein. The sample carries around 200,000 distinct CDR3 sequences, roughly 50% recorded once. The sample comprised sorted CD4+, CD8+, or CD8+CD57+ T cells (not recorded which) from PBMCs. The receptors derive from a human donor with aplastic anemia.

To note about this clonotype: At one end, the junction sequence differs from germline, possibly due to a read error. V and J are TRBV4-2 and TRBJ2-1; no reliable D call. CDR3 length: 18 residues. Per germline, CDR1 LGHNA and CDR2 YNFKEQ. For the CDR3, the DNA is TGTGCCAGCAGCCAGCTGGGAAATCAGCGAAGCTCCTACAGTGAGCAGTTCTTC. Residues: CASSQLGNQRSSYSEQFF.

Only a few counts were recorded for this clonotype. The chain recombines TRBV7-3 with TRBJ2-3; D perhaps matches TRBD2 (5 bases). This CDR3 contains 14 residues. Trimming took 3 bases from V and 3 from J, leaving 10 bases between them. CDR1 SGHTA and CDR2 FQGTGA come from the germline V gene. In DNA form, the CDR3 reads TGTGCCAGCAGCTTGGACTTGAGGACAGATACGCAGTATTTT. Translated: CASSLDLRTDTQYF.

The CDR3 sequence: CASSSLAPDTQYF. The CDR3 DNA is TGTGCCAGCAGCTCGCTAGCTCCAGATACGCAGTATTTT. V is TRBV7-8 and J is TRBJ2-3; perhaps TRBD2 as D (5 bases). CDR3 length: 13 residues. The V and J ends lost 4 bases and 4 bases respectively, with 9 bases between them. Germline-derived CDR1 and CDR2 are SGHVS and FQNEAQ.

The chain employs TRBV7-9 and TRBJ1-1, with D uncertain. Germline CDR1 is SEHNR and CDR2 is FQNEAQ (reference sequence). The CDR3 has 12 residues. V was pared by 6 bases and J by 7 bases, with 12 bases between. For the CDR3, the DNA is TGTGCCAGCAGGCTTGCAAGCAGTGAAGCTTTCTTT. It translates to CASRLASSEAFF.

This chain connects TRBV2 to TRBJ1-2, with a possible D match to TRBD1 (5 bases). The CDR3 is 13 amino acids. V lost 6 bases to trimming and J lost 8 bases, with 16 bases between them. From germline, CDR1 is SNHLY and CDR2 FYNNEI. In DNA form, the CDR3 reads TGTGCCAGCAGGCTACAGGATGCCGGGGGCTACACCTTC. Protein product: CASRLQDAGGYTF.

The table lists this clonotype with many counts. The V call is TRBV2, the J call TRBJ2-7; D call uncertain. This CDR3 contains 11 residues. Deletions cut 7 bases from V and 7 bases from J, with 11 bases between. Germline-derived CDR1 and CDR2 are SNHLY and FYNNEI. The CDR3 DNA reads as TGTGCCAGCAAGGTTACCGGGGAGCAGTACTTC. Translating it yields CASKVTGEQYF.

The chain is built from TRBV24-1 and TRBJ2-1, with 10 bases identical to TRBD1. Losses at the gene ends were 7 bases for V and 7 bases for J; bases not matched to a gene: 6. The germline V gene encodes CDR1 KGHDR and CDR2 SFDVKD. This CDR3 has 14 residues. CDR3 DNA: TGTGCCACCAGGCCGGGACAGGGGACAAATGAGCAGTTCTTC. This encodes CATRPGQGTNEQFF.

This clonotype was counted between two and nine times. V is TRBV10-1 and J is TRBJ1-1; the D gene is possibly TRBD1 (5 bases). Per germline, CDR1 WNHNN and CDR2 SYGVQD (reference sequence). V lost 5 bases and J 1 base, leaving 11 bases between the germline ends. This CDR3 has 14 amino acids. Written as DNA, the CDR3 is TGCGCCAGCAGTATTGGACACACGAACACTGAAGCTTTCTTT. It is translated as CASSIGHTNTEAFF.

Turning to this clonotype: Sequence at one end of the junction differs from germline and may be a read error. The V call is TRBV10-3, the J call TRBJ2-7; possibly TRBD1 for D (5 bases). The CDR3 contains 14 residues. CDR1 and CDR2 from the germline V gene are ENHRY and SYGVKD. The CDR3 region has the DNA TGTGCCATCAGAGAAAAGGGGCAGCGCTACGGGCAGTACTTC. Translating it yields CAIREKGQRYGQYF.

The chain combines TRBV14 with TRBJ1-2, with D perhaps matching TRBD1 (5 bases). Trimming cost V 0 bases and J 3 bases, with 14 bases left between them. The CDR3 is 16 residues long. Per the germline V gene, CDR1 is SGHDN and CDR2 is FVKESK. The CDR3 nucleotides read TGTGCCAGCAGCCAAGATCTGACAGCCAGTTACTATGGCTACACCTTC. This translates into CASSQDLTASYYGYTF.

The chain uses TRBV20-1 and TRBJ1-2; no firm D call. V shed 3 bases and J shed 3 bases, with 11 bases lying between them. Germline CDR1 and CDR2: DFQATT and SNEGSKA (reference sequence). The CDR3 covers 13 residues. This CDR3 is CSASTGGDYGYTF. DNA for the CDR3: TGCAGTGCTAGTACGGGCGGCGACTATGGCTACACCTTC.

The rearrangement joins TRBV5-1 to TRBJ2-3, with unresolved D. The ends were cut back, 1 base at V and 4 bases at J, with 10 bases in the middle. This CDR3 region has 14 residues. Germline CDR1 SGHRS, CDR2 YFSETQ. The DNA for the CDR3 is TGCGCCAGCAGCTTGAGTTGGGGATCAGATACGCAGTATTTT. Its protein is CASSLSWGSDTQYF.

In its sample, this clonotype was seen a few times. V usage is TRBV27 and J usage is TRBJ1-3; a possible D gene is TRBD1 (6 bases). Germline V CDR1 and CDR2: MNHEY, SMNVEV (reference sequence). Between the trimmed V and J ends, which lost 4 bases and 1 base, there was a span of 11 bases. The length of the CDR3 is 15 residues. CDR3 loop: CASSSTGGSGNTIYF. The CDR3 DNA follows: TGTGCCAGCAGTTCGACAGGAGGTTCTGGAAACACCATATATTTT.

The chain is built from TRBV12-3 or TRBV12-4 and TRBJ1-1; maybe TRBD1 (5 bases). The V end was cut by 5 bases, the J end by 1 base, with 11 bases between. The CDR3 spans 14 residues. The CDR3 DNA reads TGTGCCAGCAGTCCGGGGCCACGGAACACTGAAGCTTTCTTT. It specifies CASSPGPRNTEAFF.

CDR3 amino acids: CATSSGQGGEQFF. The CDR3, as DNA: TGTGCCACCAGCTCCGGCCAGGGCGGCGAGCAGTTCTTC. This chain uses TRBV15 with TRBJ2-1; a weak D match, TRBD1 (5 bases). There are 13 residues in the CDR3. The germline CDR1 and CDR2 sequences are LNHNV and YYDKDF (reference sequence). Trimming pared 5 bases from V and 10 bases from J, leaving 15 bases between.

This clonotype was seen once. The V call is TRBV5-1, the J call TRBJ2-7, with D hard to call. V gave up 2 bases and J gave up 1 base, with 10 bases separating them. The CDR3 has 14 amino acids. Germline-derived CDR1 and CDR2 are SGHRS and YFSETQ. The CDR3 protein is CASSFGQLSYEQYF. Here the CDR3 DNA reads TGCGCCAGCAGCTTCGGGCAGCTTTCCTACGAGCAGTACTTC.

This clonotype was counted ten times or more. The rearrangement links TRBV5-1 to TRBJ2-3, with TRBD1 as a possible D gene (5 bases). CDR1 and CDR2 from the germline V gene are SGHRS and YFSETQ. Trimming removed 4 bases from V and 2 bases from J, with 11 bases in between. This CDR3 has 14 amino acids. CDR3: CASSHDRLTDTQYF. CDR3 bases: TGCGCCAGCAGCCACGACAGACTCACAGATACGCAGTATTTT. The variable domain in full, with the rest retrieved from reference TRBV5-1 and TRBJ2-3, is KAGVTQTPRYLIKTRGQQVTLSCSPISGHRSVSWYQQTPGQGLQFLFEYFSETQRNKGNFPGRFSGRQFSNSRSEMNVSTLELGDSALYLCASSHDRLTDTQYFGPGTRLTVL.

This clonotype was counted a few times. The rearrangement uses TRBV29-1 and TRBJ2-5, with a tentative D call TRBD1 (5 bases). The germline V gene encodes CDR1 SQVTM and CDR2 ANQGSEA. CDR3 length: 10 amino acids. V lost 7 bases, J lost 5 bases, and 8 bases lay in between. CDR3 nucleotide sequence: TGCAGCGGGGGCGTGGAGACCCAGTACTTC. This sequence encodes CSGGVETQYF.

The chain carries TRBV29-1 and TRBJ2-1; 11 positions match TRBD1. CDR1 and CDR2 (germline): SQVTM, ANQGSEA. The CDR3 has 16 residues. The J segment lost 6 bases and the V segment lost 3 bases, leaving 10 bases of the junction unmatched. The CDR3 nucleotides read TGCAGCGTTGACCCCTGGGGGACAGGGGGGCCCAATGAGCAGTTCTTC. It is translated as CSVDPWGTGGPNEQFF.

This clonotype was detected ten times or more. V is TRBV24-1 and J is TRBJ2-3; D gene ambiguous. This CDR3 region has 12 residues. The V end was cut by 4 bases, the J end by 8 bases, with 9 bases between. Germline V gene lookup returns CDR1 KGHDR and CDR2 SFDVKD. CDR3 sequence: CATSDRPGTQYF. DNA of the CDR3: TGTGCCACCAGTGACCGCCCGGGTACGCAGTATTTT.

This clonotype was observed many times. This chain joins TRBV5-6 and TRBJ2-2, with D possibly being TRBD2 (6 bases). Germline CDR1 SGHDT, CDR2 YYEEEE. The CDR3 consists of 13 residues. V lost 2 bases and J 8 bases, leaving 10 bases between the germline ends. Here the CDR3 reads CASSFRGSGELFF. The CDR3 bases are TGTGCCAGCAGCTTTCGGGGGTCAGGGGAGCTGTTTTTT.